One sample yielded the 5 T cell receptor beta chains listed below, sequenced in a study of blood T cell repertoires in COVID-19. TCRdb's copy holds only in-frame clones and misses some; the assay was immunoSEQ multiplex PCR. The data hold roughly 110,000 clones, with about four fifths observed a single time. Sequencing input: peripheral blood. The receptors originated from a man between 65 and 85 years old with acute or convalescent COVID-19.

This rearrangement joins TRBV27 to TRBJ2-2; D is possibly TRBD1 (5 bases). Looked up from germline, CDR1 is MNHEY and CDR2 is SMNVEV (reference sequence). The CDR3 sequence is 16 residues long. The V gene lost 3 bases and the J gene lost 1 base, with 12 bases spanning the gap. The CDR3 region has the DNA TGTGCCAGCAGTTTCAGTCAGGGCCGGAACACCGGGGAGCTGTTTTTT. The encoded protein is CASSFSQGRNTGELFF.

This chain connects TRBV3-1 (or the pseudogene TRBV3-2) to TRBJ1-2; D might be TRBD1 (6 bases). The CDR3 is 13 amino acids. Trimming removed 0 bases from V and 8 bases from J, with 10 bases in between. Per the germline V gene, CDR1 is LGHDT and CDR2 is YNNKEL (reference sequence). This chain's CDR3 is CASSQEGGSGYTF. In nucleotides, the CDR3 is TGTGCCAGCAGCCAAGAAGGGGGATCCGGCTACACCTTC.

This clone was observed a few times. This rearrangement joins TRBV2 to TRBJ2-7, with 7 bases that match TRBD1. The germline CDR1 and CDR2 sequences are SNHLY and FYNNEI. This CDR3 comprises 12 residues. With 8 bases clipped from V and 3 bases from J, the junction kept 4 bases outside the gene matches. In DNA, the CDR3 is TGTGCCAGCGGGGACAGTAGCTACGAGCAGTACTTC. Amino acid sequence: CASGDSSYEQYF.

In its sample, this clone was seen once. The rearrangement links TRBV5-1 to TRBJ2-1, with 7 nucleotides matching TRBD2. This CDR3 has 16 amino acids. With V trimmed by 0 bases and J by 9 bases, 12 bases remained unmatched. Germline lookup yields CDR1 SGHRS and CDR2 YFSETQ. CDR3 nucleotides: TGCGCCAGCAGCTTGGATCGCGGGGGAGTATGGGGTGAGCAGTTCTTC. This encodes CASSLDRGGVWGEQFF.

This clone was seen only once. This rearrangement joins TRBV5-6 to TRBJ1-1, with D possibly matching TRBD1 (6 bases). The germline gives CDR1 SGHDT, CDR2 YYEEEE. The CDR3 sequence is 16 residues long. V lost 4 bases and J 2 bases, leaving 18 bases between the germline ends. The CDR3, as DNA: TGTGCCAGCAGCATACGAGCTCGACAGGCCAACACTGAAGCTTTCTTT. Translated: CASSIRARQANTEAFF.